Shown below are 28 T cell receptor beta chains from a single sample sequenced in a study of shared clonotypes between healthy human individuals. Profiling relied on immunoSEQ multiplex PCR, and the TCRdb table lists in-frame clones only, not all of them. The sample lists under 2,500,000 clones, around 95% occurring once. The sample comprised naive CD4+ T cells sorted from blood. Subset meaning: CD45RA+ positively selected. Receptors originate from a man aged 18 to 35 in good health.

The chain is built from TRBV27 and TRBJ2-3, with a weak D call TRBD1 (5 bases). This CDR3 region has 16 residues. Germline V gene data show CDR1 as MNHEY and CDR2 as SMNVEV (reference sequence). V dropped 10 bases and J dropped 2 bases, with 22 bases sitting between them. The CDR3 bases are TGTGCCACCGATAGGGGCCCCTCCCTTAACACAGATACGCAGTATTTT. It specifies CATDRGPSLNTDTQYF.

The count of this clone is one. The V and J genes are TRBV9 and TRBJ2-7, with TRBD1 matching over 8 bases. The CDR3 runs to 15 residues. Germline CDR1 is SGDLS and CDR2 is YYNGEE. V was clipped by 3 bases and J by 6 bases; unmatched bases: 11. The CDR3 protein is CASSDRGSAPGEQYF. CDR3 in DNA: TGTGCCAGCAGCGACAGGGGGTCAGCTCCCGGCGAGCAGTACTTC.

V is TRBV6-5 and J is TRBJ2-5; D not certain. Germline assignment: CDR1 MNHEY and CDR2 SVGAGI. V was cut by 0 bases and J by 5 bases, with 10 bases left in between. CDR3 size: 14 residues. The CDR3 sequence is CASSYSSMAETQYF. The CDR3 DNA reads as TGTGCCAGCAGTTACTCGTCTATGGCGGAGACCCAGTACTTC.

V and J are TRBV11-2 and TRBJ1-1, with TRBD1 as a possible D gene (5 bases). CDR1 and CDR2 from the germline V gene are SGHAT and FQNNGV. The CDR3 runs 15 residues. The germline V and J ends were trimmed by 6 bases and 1 base, with 15 bases remaining between them. CDR3: CASSPGGRWNTEAFF. The CDR3 coding sequence is TGTGCCAGCAGTCCGGGGGGTAGATGGAACACTGAAGCTTTCTTT.

J is TRBJ2-5 and V is TRBV4-1; 7 nucleotides agree with TRBD2. V dropped 2 bases and J dropped 5; count of bases not matched to a gene: 8. The CDR3 consists of 15 residues. From germline, CDR1 is MGHRA and CDR2 YSYEKL. The CDR3 sequence is CASSQLGLYSETQYF. As DNA, the CDR3 is TGCGCCAGCAGCCAATTGGGACTATATTCGGAGACCCAGTACTTC.

The chain joins TRBV7-9 to TRBJ1-2; D may be TRBD1 (5 bases). CDR3 length equals 16 residues. Germline CDR1 and CDR2: SEHNR and FQNEAQ (reference sequence). Between the trimmed V and J ends, which lost 2 bases and 3 bases, there was a span of 16 bases. CDR3: CASSLRGWFADYGYTF. Written as DNA, the CDR3 is TGTGCCAGCAGCTTAAGGGGTTGGTTTGCTGACTATGGCTACACCTTC.

The chain couples TRBV29-1 to TRBJ1-1, with D perhaps matching TRBD1 (5 bases). V was shortened by 7 bases and J by 1 base, with 13 bases between the two germline ends. This CDR3 is built from 13 residues. The germline V gene has CDR1 SQVTM and CDR2 ANQGSEA. CDR3 coding DNA: TGCAGCGCCCTAGAGACAGCGAACACTGAAGCTTTCTTT. This sequence encodes CSALETANTEAFF.

The rearrangement links TRBV28 to TRBJ2-2, with D possibly being TRBD1 or TRBD2 (5 bases each). Trimming left V 5 bases short and J 3 bases short, with 19 bases between. CDR1 and CDR2 (germline): MDHEN, SYDVKM. The CDR3 is 17 amino acids. CDR3 amino acids: CASSPSPGTDHTGELFF. The CDR3 nucleotides read TGTGCCAGCAGTCCGTCCCCCGGGACGGATCACACCGGGGAGCTGTTTTTT.

This chain connects TRBV7-2 to TRBJ2-1, with 8 nucleotides matching TRBD2. The junction had 4 bases not matched to a gene; V was cut back by 6 bases and J by 6 bases. The germline gives CDR1 SGHTA, CDR2 FQGNSA. CDR3 size: 13 residues. The CDR3 bases are TGTGCCAGCAGACTAGCGGTCCCCAATGAGCAGTTCTTC. It codes for CASRLAVPNEQFF.

The V gene is TRBV7-2, the J gene TRBJ1-5; tentative D call: TRBD1 (5 bases). CDR3 length equals 14 residues. Germline CDR1 SGHTA, CDR2 FQGNSA. Trimming removed 4 bases at V and 9 bases at J, with 16 bases between. CDR3 protein: CASSSGTSVGPQHF. The CDR3 region has the DNA TGTGCCAGCAGCTCCGGGACCTCCGTGGGGCCCCAGCATTTT.

The chain has TRBV5-1 and TRBJ2-1; D is ambiguous. CDR3 length: 15 residues. The V and J ends lost 0 bases and 10 bases respectively, with 17 bases between them. CDR1 is SGHRS, CDR2 YFSETQ, per germline. This CDR3 is CASSLVPTSAGEQFF. The CDR3 DNA sequence: TGCGCCAGCAGCTTGGTTCCGACATCCGCCGGGGAGCAGTTCTTC.

CDR3 loop: CASSEQGTELFF. In DNA, the CDR3 is TGCGCCAGCAGCGAACAGGGGACGGAACTGTTTTTT. This chain joins TRBV5-1 and TRBJ1-4; 7 bases line up with TRBD1. The CDR3 runs 12 residues. Trimming took 4 bases from V and 12 from J; bases not matched to a gene: 6. CDR1 is SGHRS, CDR2 YFSETQ, per germline.

The rearrangement links TRBV11-2 to TRBJ2-7; 16 bases match TRBD2. Trimming at V came to 5 bases and at J to 6 bases, leaving 4 bases not matched to a gene. The CDR3 totals 15 residues. Germline CDR1 is SGHAT and CDR2 is FQNNGV. CDR3 sequence: CASSAGLAGGGEQYF. For the CDR3, the DNA is TGTGCCAGCAGCGCGGGACTAGCGGGAGGGGGCGAGCAGTACTTC.

Only a few counts were recorded for this clone. The identical CDR3 is also encoded by other nucleotide sequences in the sample. The chain has TRBV19 and TRBJ1-5; D ambiguous. The CDR3 contains 13 residues. V shed 0 bases and J shed 5 bases, with 5 bases lying between them. Germline assignment: CDR1 LNHDA and CDR2 SQIVND (reference sequence). In nucleotides, the CDR3 is TGTGCCAGTAGTATAGACAGAGATCAGCCCCAGCATTTT. Its protein product is CASSIDRDQPQHF.

This sequence joins TRBV9 and TRBJ2-1; D is perhaps TRBD2 (6 bases). CDR3 length: 15 amino acids. V dropped 4 bases and J dropped 6 bases, with 17 bases sitting between them. Germline CDR1 SGDLS, CDR2 YYNGEE. The CDR3 DNA reads as TGTGCCAGCAGCCACGAACTAGCTGGGTCCAATGAGCAGTTCTTC. Translated, it gives CASSHELAGSNEQFF.

The chain has TRBV6-1 and TRBJ2-2; TRBD1 aligns across 11 bases. The germline V gene encodes CDR1 MNHNS and CDR2 SASEGT. The CDR3 length is 15 residues. The J segment lost 4 bases and the V segment lost 8 bases, leaving 6 bases of the junction unmatched. The CDR3 DNA reads TGTGCCAGCCAGACGGGACAGGGGGGCACCGGGGAGCTGTTTTTT. As protein: CASQTGQGGTGELFF.

Concerning this clone: The junction departs from germline at one end; a sequencing error may be responsible. The chain couples TRBV5-1 to TRBJ2-1; D is possibly TRBD2 (6 bases). In germline, CDR1 is SGHRS, CDR2 YFSETQ. This CDR3 contains 15 residues. Here the CDR3 reads CASSLEGTSSNEQFF. CDR3 nucleotides: TGCGCCAGCAGCTTGGAAGGGACTTCCTCCAATGAGCAGTTCTTC.

This chain links TRBV10-3 with TRBJ2-7, with 9 positions matching TRBD1. Germline CDR1 is ENHRY and CDR2 is SYGVKD. This CDR3 is 15 amino acids long. Trimming cost V 6 bases and J 1 base; bases outside gene matches: 7. The DNA for the CDR3 is TGTGCCATCAGCGATACAGGGGGCGAGTCCTACGAGCAGTACTTC. This gives the protein CAISDTGGESYEQYF.

The chain carries TRBV30 and TRBJ1-3; 7 nucleotides match TRBD1. The CDR3 contains 13 residues. After removal of 7 bases from V and 0 bases from J, the junction contained 3 bases not matched to a gene. From germline, CDR1 is GTSNPN and CDR2 SVGIG (reference sequence). This chain's CDR3 is CASTGSSGNTIYF. The CDR3, as DNA: TGTGCCTCGACAGGGAGCTCTGGAAACACCATATATTTT.

The rearrangement joins TRBV18 to TRBJ2-3, with D possibly matching TRBD2 (5 bases). CDR1 and CDR2 from the germline V gene are KGHSH and LQKENI. The ends were cut back, 6 bases at V and 3 bases at J, with 13 bases in the middle. The CDR3 loop spans 14 amino acids. The CDR3 sequence: CASSPAGLTDTQYF. The CDR3 nucleotides read TGTGCCAGCTCCCCCGCGGGTCTTACAGATACGCAGTATTTT.

CDR3 DNA: TGTGCCAGCAGTGACAGGAGGTGGGGAAACACCATATATTTT. This gives the protein CASSDRRWGNTIYF. The rearrangement uses TRBV2 and TRBJ1-3; D call uncertain. Germline V gives CDR1 SNHLY, CDR2 FYNNEI. This CDR3 has 14 residues. Trimming shortened V by 3 bases and J by 4 bases, and 10 bases separated the two germline ends.

The chain recombines TRBV7-2 with TRBJ1-2; D not certain. Trimming removed 2 bases from V and 2 bases from J, with 12 bases in between. Germline V gives CDR1 SGHTA, CDR2 FQGNSA. This CDR3 contains 15 residues. This CDR3 reads CASSLPTGLNYGYTF. CDR3 in DNA: TGTGCCAGCAGCTTACCGACGGGCCTAAACTATGGCTACACCTTC.

The V gene is TRBV6-5, the J gene TRBJ2-1; 7 positions agree with TRBD2. The CDR3 sequence is 16 residues long. The V and J ends lost 2 bases and 9 bases, in that order; junction bases with no gene match: 13. Germline CDR1 reads MNHEY; CDR2 reads SVGAGI. CDR3 DNA sequence: TGTGCCAGCAGTTACGTCGGGGCGGGAGTTAAGGTTGAGCAGTTCTTC. Protein sequence: CASSYVGAGVKVEQFF.

The rearrangement joins TRBV7-8 to TRBJ2-7; D unresolved. Trimming cost V 5 bases and J 6 bases, with 14 bases left between them. In germline, CDR1 is SGHVS, CDR2 FQNEAQ. The CDR3 totals 13 residues. The CDR3 sequence: CASSVDLSSEQYF. Here the CDR3 DNA reads TGTGCCAGCAGCGTAGACCTATCTAGCGAGCAGTACTTC. The full variable domain, in which reference TRBV7-8 and TRBJ2-7 provide the parts outside the CDR3, is GAGVSQSPRYKVAKRGQDVALRCDPISGHVSLFWYQQALGQGPEFLTYFQNEAQLDKSGLPSDRFFAERPEGSVSTLKIQRTQQEDSAVYLCASSVDLSSEQYFGPGTRLTVT.

This clone was picked up one time. The V call is TRBV11-2, the J call TRBJ2-7, with 12 nucleotides matching TRBD2. Germline values: CDR1 SGHAT, CDR2 FQNNGV. This CDR3 has 17 residues. J was trimmed by 7 bases and V by 5 bases; bases with no gene match: 15. The CDR3, as DNA: TGTGCCAGCAGCACCGACTCTAGCGGGAGGGCGATTTTGGAGCAGTACTTC. Translation gives CASSTDSSGRAILEQYF.

J is TRBJ2-7 and V is TRBV5-1; D might be TRBD2 (5 bases). Trimming removed 5 bases from V and 0 bases from J, with 15 bases in between. The CDR3 totals 15 residues. Germline V gene sequence: CDR1 SGHRS, CDR2 YFSETQ. CDR3 bases: TGCGCCAGCAGTGTGGACGGGGTCTTCTCCTACGAGCAGTACTTC. Encoded protein: CASSVDGVFSYEQYF.

This clone was counted a few times. The chain uses TRBV10-3 and TRBJ2-3; TRBD1 might be the D (6 bases). V gave up 5 bases and J gave up 3 bases, with 6 bases separating them. CDR1 and CDR2 from the germline V gene are ENHRY and SYGVKD. CDR3 size: 12 residues. Here the CDR3 DNA reads TGTGCCATCAGTCAGGGGACAGATACGCAGTATTTT. It encodes CAISQGTDTQYF.

V usage is TRBV4-1 and J usage is TRBJ2-5; TRBD1 matches at 7 bases. Germline CDR1 and CDR2: MGHRA and YSYEKL. The junction had 6 bases not matched to a gene; V was cut back by 4 bases and J by 4 bases. The CDR3 covers 14 residues. CDR3 bases: TGCGCCAGCAGCCTGGGGACAGCCGGAGAGACCCAGTACTTC. It specifies CASSLGTAGETQYF.